Presented here are 29 T cell receptor beta chains from one specimen sequenced in a study of shared clonotypes between healthy human individuals. The data were produced by immunoSEQ multiplex PCR, yet TCRdb's version contains in-frame clones alone and is incomplete. The table shows fewer than 850,000 clones, with about 78% occurring only once. The sample was memory CD4+ T cells sorted from blood. As for subset: CD45RA-negative fraction. The receptors here all came from a woman aged 25 to 39 in good health.

The chain recombines TRBV11-2 with TRBJ2-5, with D maybe TRBD2 (5 bases). Trimming shortened V by 3 bases and J by 0 bases, and 8 bases separated the two germline ends. The CDR3 has 14 residues. The germline V gene encodes CDR1 SGHAT and CDR2 FQNNGV. CDR3 sequence: CASSFSGYQETQYF. DNA of the CDR3: TGTGCCAGCAGCTTCTCGGGGTACCAAGAGACCCAGTACTTC.

This clone was counted between two and nine times. Other DNA variants within this sample encode the same CDR3. V gene TRBV7-9 combines with J gene TRBJ1-5; the D is unclear. This CDR3 comprises 13 residues. The V gene's germline CDR1 is SEHNR and CDR2 FQNEAQ (reference sequence). Trimming took off 5 bases at V and 0 bases at J, with 5 bases between the two ends. CDR3 sequence: CASSLNSNQPQHF. The CDR3 bases are TGTGCCAGCAGCCTGAATAGCAATCAGCCCCAGCATTTT.

The V gene is TRBV4-2, the J gene TRBJ2-7, with no clear D. Trimming stripped 3 bases from V and 2 bases from J, with 17 bases between. The V gene's germline CDR1 is LGHNA and CDR2 YNFKEQ. CDR3 length equals 16 residues. The CDR3 DNA reads as TGTGCCAGCAGCCACTTCAACCTACCCCCAGCCTACGAGCAGTACTTC. Translation gives CASSHFNLPPAYEQYF.

Ten or more counts support this clone. The genes are TRBV5-1 and TRBJ2-7; 12 nucleotides align to TRBD2. After removal of 0 bases from V and 9 bases from J, the junction contained 4 bases not matched to a gene. Germline loops: CDR1 SGHRS, CDR2 YFSETQ. The CDR3 length is 14 residues. The CDR3 DNA reads TGCGCCAGCAGCTTGGGACTAGCGGGAGAAGGGCAGTACTTC. Translation gives CASSLGLAGEGQYF.

This clone was seen ten or more times. The rearrangement joins TRBV28 to TRBJ1-2, with a tentative D call TRBD1 (6 bases). Looked up from germline, CDR1 is MDHEN and CDR2 is SYDVKM. The CDR3 totals 13 residues. With 3 bases removed from V and 8 bases from J, the gap between germline ends came to 13 bases. CDR3 amino acids: CASSFPLRGGYTF. The CDR3 DNA reads TGTGCCAGCAGTTTTCCCCTCAGGGGCGGCTACACCTTC.

V usage is TRBV15 and J usage is TRBJ2-7; D possibly uses TRBD1 or TRBD2 (7 bases each). V shed 1 base and J shed 4 bases, with 17 bases lying between them. CDR3 length: 16 residues. CDR1 and CDR2 from the germline V gene are LNHNV and YYDKDF (reference sequence). The CDR3 DNA reads TGTGCCACCAGCAGAGGACGACAGGGAGGGGGGTACGAGCAGTACTTC. Protein sequence: CATSRGRQGGGYEQYF.

This chain uses TRBV6-4 with TRBJ1-3, with D maybe TRBD1 (6 bases). V lost 0 bases and J 2 bases, leaving 14 bases between the germline ends. The germline CDR1 and CDR2 sequences are MRHNA and SNTAGT. The CDR3 consists of 17 residues. The CDR3: CASSDSYRAMTGNTIYF. In nucleotides, the CDR3 is TGTGCCAGCAGTGACTCGTACAGGGCTATGACTGGAAACACCATATATTTT.

The chain links TRBV6-5 to TRBJ2-1, with D maybe TRBD2 (6 bases). The CDR3 covers 13 residues. V shed 6 bases and J shed 6 bases, with 12 bases lying between them. Germline V gene lookup returns CDR1 MNHEY and CDR2 SVGAGI. The CDR3 loop is CASRPSGGNEQFF. CDR3 sequence (DNA): TGTGCCAGCAGGCCGTCCGGGGGCAATGAGCAGTTCTTC.

In this sample, this clone turned up once. V usage is TRBV7-2 and J usage is TRBJ1-1; tentatively, D is TRBD1 (6 bases). Germline loops: CDR1 SGHTA, CDR2 FQGNSA. The CDR3 length is 15 residues. Trimming removed 4 bases at V and 3 bases at J, with 15 bases between. CDR3 nucleotide sequence: TGTGCCAGCAGCTCACAGGGTTCAGGGCACACTGAAGCTTTCTTT. This gives the protein CASSSQGSGHTEAFF.

With regard to this clone: One junction end does not reproduce the germline sequence, and a read error may be involved. The CDR3 reads CASSLELSSSYNEQFF. Here the CDR3 DNA reads TGTGCCAGCAGCTTGGAACTCTCGAGCTCCTACAATGAGCAGTTCTTC. V usage is TRBV5-1 and J usage is TRBJ2-1; unclear D gene. CDR3 size: 16 residues. Germline V gives CDR1 SGHRS, CDR2 YFSETQ.

This clone was counted a single time. This chain connects TRBV5-1 to TRBJ2-2; 8 bases are a match to TRBD1. V was pared by 2 bases and J by 0 bases, with 6 bases of the junction left unmatched. CDR3 length equals 17 residues. Germline V CDR1 and CDR2: SGHRS, YFSETQ. The CDR3 DNA sequence: TGCGCCAGCAGCTTTGACCCAGGGGGCGCGAACACCGGGGAGCTGTTTTTT. It is translated as CASSFDPGGANTGELFF.

This chain links TRBV19 with TRBJ1-5; no firm D call. Trimming took off 7 bases at V and 3 bases at J, with 7 bases between the two ends. In germline, CDR1 is LNHDA, CDR2 SQIVND (reference sequence). This CDR3 has 12 residues. CDR3 nucleotides: TGTGCCAGTACCCGACACAATCAGCCCCAGCATTTT. This gives the protein CASTRHNQPQHF.

The rearrangement uses TRBV5-1 and TRBJ1-1, with D possibly matching TRBD1 (5 bases). Germline V gene lookup returns CDR1 SGHRS and CDR2 YFSETQ. The CDR3 totals 15 residues. Trimming cost V 2 bases and J 2 bases, with 13 bases left between them. The CDR3 is CASSFHGQGNTEAFF. The CDR3 coding sequence is TGCGCCAGCAGCTTTCACGGGCAGGGTAACACTGAAGCTTTCTTT.

This chain links TRBV11-2 with TRBJ2-5; no clear D. V was cut by 3 bases and J by 5 bases, with 19 bases left in between. The germline V gene has CDR1 SGHAT and CDR2 FQNNGV. The CDR3 runs to 16 residues. Here the CDR3 DNA reads TGTGCCAGCAGCTTCCCCGTCGAAGGAACAATCGAGACCCAGTACTTC. Protein product: CASSFPVEGTIETQYF.

The genes are TRBV7-6 and TRBJ1-1; TRBD1 is a possible D gene (6 bases). Germline V gives CDR1 SGHVS, CDR2 FNYEAQ. The CDR3 sequence is 15 residues long. V was pared by 1 base and J by 0 bases, with 9 bases between. The CDR3 nucleotides are TGTGCCAGCAGCTTAGGGGCAGGGGTGAACACTGAAGCTTTCTTT. This encodes CASSLGAGVNTEAFF.

V gene TRBV19 combines with J gene TRBJ2-5, with TRBD1 matching over 8 bases. The ends lost 5 bases at V and 5 bases at J; junction bases unmatched: 10. This CDR3 is built from 15 residues. Per germline, CDR1 LNHDA and CDR2 SQIVND (reference sequence). The CDR3 DNA sequence: TGTGCCAGTAGTGGTAGACAGGGGAGTGGGGAGACCCAGTACTTC. Its translation: CASSGRQGSGETQYF.

This chain's CDR3 is CASSSTSGNVNEQFF. The CDR3 nucleotides read TGTGCCAGTAGTTCGACTAGCGGGAACGTCAATGAGCAGTTCTTC. The J gene is TRBJ2-1, the V gene TRBV19; TRBD2 aligns across 11 bases. Germline V gene data show CDR1 as LNHDA and CDR2 as SQIVND (reference sequence). CDR3 length: 15 residues. V was clipped by 5 bases and J by 6 bases; unmatched bases: 6.

The chain uses TRBV7-9 and TRBJ2-2; the D gene is possibly TRBD1 (6 bases). CDR1 is SEHNR and CDR2 is FQNEAQ in the germline V gene (reference sequence). The CDR3 contains 16 residues. Trimming cost V 6 bases and J 3 bases, with 17 bases left between them. As DNA, the CDR3 is TGTGCCAGCAGGGGGGCCTTTCGGGGCGACACCGGGGAGCTGTTTTTT. Its protein product is CASRGAFRGDTGELFF.

This rearrangement joins TRBV30 to TRBJ1-2; tentative D call: TRBD1 (5 bases). CDR1 and CDR2 from the germline V gene are GTSNPN and SVGIG (reference sequence). This CDR3 comprises 15 residues. V lost 4 bases and J 4 bases, leaving 19 bases between the germline ends. The CDR3 spells CAWKGYGASRYGYTF. For the CDR3, the DNA is TGTGCCTGGAAGGGCTATGGGGCCTCCCGCTATGGCTACACCTTC.

This clone is a singleton in its sample. The chain links TRBV19 to TRBJ1-1; D is undetermined. The CDR3 is 11 residues long. The germline V and J ends were trimmed by 8 bases and 3 bases, with 7 bases remaining between them. Germline V gene lookup returns CDR1 LNHDA and CDR2 SQIVND (reference sequence). The CDR3 region is CASREYTEAFF. CDR3 sequence (DNA): TGTGCCAGTCGGGAGTACACTGAAGCTTTCTTT.

The chain couples TRBV9 to TRBJ1-2, with 9 positions matching TRBD1. Germline V gene lookup returns CDR1 SGDLS and CDR2 YYNGEE. The V gene end was trimmed by 5 bases and the J gene end by 8 bases; junction bases not matched to a gene: 7. CDR3 length: 13 amino acids. The CDR3 DNA sequence: TGTGCCAGCAGGACAGGGGGATCGGAAGGCTACACCTTC. This codes for CASRTGGSEGYTF.

The chain employs TRBV27 and TRBJ1-1; possible D gene TRBD1, 6 bases. The CDR3 is 14 residues long. Germline V gives CDR1 MNHEY, CDR2 SMNVEV (reference sequence). V was pared by 4 bases and J by 5 bases, with 14 bases between. The CDR3 sequence: CASSSGAWGTEAFF. The CDR3 coding sequence is TGTGCCAGCAGTTCAGGGGCTTGGGGAACTGAAGCTTTCTTT.

The chain joins TRBV7-9 to TRBJ1-2; D uncertain. Per the germline V gene, CDR1 is SEHNR and CDR2 is FQNEAQ (reference sequence). This CDR3 has 15 residues. Trimming removed 6 bases at V and 3 bases at J, with 17 bases between. CDR3 loop: CASRRYPASHYGYTF. CDR3 in DNA: TGTGCCAGCAGGCGGTACCCGGCTTCCCACTATGGCTACACCTTC.

CDR3 region: CSVLRGTGANVLTF. Written as DNA, the CDR3 is TGCAGCGTTCTTAGGGGGACCGGGGCCAACGTCCTGACTTTC. The chain couples TRBV29-1 to TRBJ2-6; maybe TRBD1 (6 bases). This CDR3 has 14 residues. Germline values: CDR1 SQVTM, CDR2 ANQGSEA. V lost 5 bases and J lost 4, with 12 bases in between. Using reference TRBV29-1 and TRBJ2-6 for the parts outside the CDR3, the full variable domain is SAVISQKPSRDICQRGTSLTIQCQVDSQVTMMFWYRQQPGQSLTLIATANQGSEATYESGFVIDKFPISRPNLTFSTLTVSNMSPEDSSIYLCSVLRGTGANVLTFGAGSRLTVL.

The chain has TRBV9 and TRBJ2-2; D possibly corresponds to TRBD2 (5 bases). V lost 0 bases and J 5 bases, leaving 11 bases between the germline ends. This CDR3 is 15 amino acids long. Germline values: CDR1 SGDLS, CDR2 YYNGEE. The CDR3 nucleotides are TGTGCCAGCAGCGTAGGCCTCGAGGGAACCGGGGAGCTGTTTTTT. Protein sequence: CASSVGLEGTGELFF.

This chain connects TRBV10-3 to TRBJ1-1, with 8 bases matching TRBD1. This CDR3 region has 15 residues. The germline CDR1 and CDR2 sequences are ENHRY and SYGVKD. Trimming took 11 bases from V and 3 from J; bases not matched to a gene: 14. Here the CDR3 reads CAFPGQGPRYTEAFF. The CDR3 DNA reads as TGTGCCTTCCCTGGACAGGGCCCGAGGTACACTGAAGCTTTCTTT.

The J gene is TRBJ1-2, the V gene TRBV11-3; tentative D call: TRBD1 (5 bases). The ends were cut back, 0 bases at V and 7 bases at J, with 9 bases in the middle. The CDR3 is made up of 13 amino acids. From germline, CDR1 is SGHNT and CDR2 YENEEA. CDR3 loop: CASSLDRRVGYTF. CDR3 in DNA: TGTGCCAGCAGCTTAGATCGCAGGGTTGGCTACACCTTC. The entire variable domain, with the rest obtained from reference TRBV11-3 and TRBJ1-2, is as follows: EAGVVQSPRYKIIEKKQPVAFWCNPISGHNTLYWYLQNLGQGPELLIRYENEEAVDDSQLPKDRFSAERLKGVDSTLKIQPAELGDSAVYLCASSLDRRVGYTFGSGTRLTVV.

Comment on this clone: Other DNA variants within this sample encode the same CDR3. The chain links TRBV4-1 to TRBJ2-5; D uncertain. The CDR3 totals 15 residues. In germline, CDR1 is MGHRA, CDR2 YSYEKL. V was pared by 1 base and J by 5 bases, with 14 bases between. CDR3 DNA sequence: TGCGCCAGCAGCCAAGCTGGCACGTTAAAGGAGACCCAGTACTTC. It yields the protein CASSQAGTLKETQYF.

This clone came up many times. This sequence joins TRBV15 and TRBJ2-7; no firm D call. The germline V gene encodes CDR1 LNHNV and CDR2 YYDKDF (reference sequence). This CDR3 has 15 amino acids. The V and J ends lost 2 bases and 0 bases respectively, with 11 bases between them. This CDR3 reads CATSRILQSSYEQYF. The CDR3 nucleotides read TGTGCCACCAGCAGAATCCTACAGAGCTCCTACGAGCAGTACTTC.